The entry below gives a single TCR beta chain sequence along with its context. Antigen unknown. This sample was taken from a study of cytomegalovirus exposure and HLA in healthy donors. Study outcomes and limitations: Most TCR sequences proved rare, with some public TCRs found in many donors. It emerged from a later analysis that several of the most significant clusters appeared to be linked to common viral pathogens. An observed cluster of highly shared sequence variants was recorded as a likely sequencing artifact. Using a false discovery rate of 0.05, a later analysis showed that some 16,000 TCR beta sequences were associated with HLA alleles.

This CDR3 comprises 12 residues. Germline V gene data show CDR1 as SGHDT and CDR2 as YYEEEE. Trimming removed 2 bases from V and 15 bases from J; junction bases left unmatched: 7. PCR used 60 Vbeta primers and 13 Jbeta primers. Data came from immunoSEQ multiplex PCR; TCRdb stores just in-frame clones and leaves some out. The repertoire holds about 200,000 clones, with around three quarters as singletons. The rearrangement uses TRBV5-6 and TRBJ1-5, with 8 nucleotides matching TRBD1. Sequenced input: PBMCs. This clonotype was sampled from a man in his thirties or forties in good health and CMV-seronegative. The CDR3 reads CASSFLTGAVHF. CDR3 sequence (DNA): TGTGCCAGCAGCTTCCTGACAGGGGCTGTGCATTTT. Based on the CDR3 plus reference TRBV5-6 and TRBJ1-5, the full variable domain is DAGVTQSPTHLIKTRGQQVTLRCSPKSGHDTVSWYQQALGQGPQFIFQYYEEEERQRGNFPDRFSGHQFPNYSSELNVNALLLGDSALYLCASSFLTGAVHFGDGTRLSIL.